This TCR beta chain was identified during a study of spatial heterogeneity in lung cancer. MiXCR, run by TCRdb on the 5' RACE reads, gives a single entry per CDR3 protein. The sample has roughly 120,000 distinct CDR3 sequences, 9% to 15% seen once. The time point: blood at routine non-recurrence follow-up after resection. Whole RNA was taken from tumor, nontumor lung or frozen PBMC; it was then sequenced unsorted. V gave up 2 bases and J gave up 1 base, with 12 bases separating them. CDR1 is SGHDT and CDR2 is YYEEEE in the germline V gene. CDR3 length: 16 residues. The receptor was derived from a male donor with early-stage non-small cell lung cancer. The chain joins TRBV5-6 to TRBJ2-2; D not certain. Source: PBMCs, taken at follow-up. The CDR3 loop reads CASSFSSPGNTGELFF. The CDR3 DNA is TGTGCCAGCAGCTTCTCAAGCCCAGGGAACACCGGGGAGCTGTTTTTT.